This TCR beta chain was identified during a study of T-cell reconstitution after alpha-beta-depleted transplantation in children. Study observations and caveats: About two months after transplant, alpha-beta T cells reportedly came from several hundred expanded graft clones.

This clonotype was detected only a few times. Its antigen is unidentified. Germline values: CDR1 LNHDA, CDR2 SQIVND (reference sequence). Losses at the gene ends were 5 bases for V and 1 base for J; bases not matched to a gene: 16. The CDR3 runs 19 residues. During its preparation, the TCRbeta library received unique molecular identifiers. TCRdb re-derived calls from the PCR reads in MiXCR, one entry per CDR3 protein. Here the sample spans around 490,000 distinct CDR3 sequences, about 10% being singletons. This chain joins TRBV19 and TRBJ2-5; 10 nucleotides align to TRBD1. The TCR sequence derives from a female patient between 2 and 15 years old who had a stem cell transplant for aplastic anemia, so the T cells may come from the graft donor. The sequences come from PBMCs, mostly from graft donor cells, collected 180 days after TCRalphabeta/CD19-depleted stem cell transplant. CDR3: CASSSWTGGVTGTQETQYF. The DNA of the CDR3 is TGTGCCAGTAGTTCCTGGACAGGGGGAGTAACCGGAACCCAAGAGACCCAGTACTTC. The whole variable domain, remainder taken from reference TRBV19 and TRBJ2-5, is DGGITQSPKYLFRKEGQNVTLSCEQNLNHDAMYWYRQDPGQGLRLIYYSQIVNDFQKGDIAEGYSVSREKKESFPLTVTSAQKNPTAFYLCASSSWTGGVTGTQETQYFGPGTRLLVL.